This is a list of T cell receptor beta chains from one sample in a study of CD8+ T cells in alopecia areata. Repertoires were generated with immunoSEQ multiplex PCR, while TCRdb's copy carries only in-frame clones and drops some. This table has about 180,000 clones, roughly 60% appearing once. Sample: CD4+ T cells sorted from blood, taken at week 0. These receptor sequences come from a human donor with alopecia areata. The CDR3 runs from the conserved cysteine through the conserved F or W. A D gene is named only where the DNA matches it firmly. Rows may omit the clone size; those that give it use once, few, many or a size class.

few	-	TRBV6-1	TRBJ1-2	TGTGCCAGCAGTGAACAGGATAACTATGGCTACACCTTC	CASSEQDNYGYTF
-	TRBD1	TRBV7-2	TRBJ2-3	TGTGCCAGCAGCTTACAGGGGGCCGCGGGAGATACGCAGTATTTT	CASSLQGAAGDTQYF
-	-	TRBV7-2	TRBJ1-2	TGTGCCAGCAGCCTCGACTCGGGTGACTATGGCTACACCTTC	CASSLDSGDYGYTF
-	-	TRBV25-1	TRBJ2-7	TGTGCCAGCAGTGGGACATACGAGCAGTACTTC	CASSGTYEQYF
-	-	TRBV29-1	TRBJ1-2	TGCAGCGTTGAACCATCCAAGGGCTCAATTAACTATGGCTACACCTTC	CSVEPSKGSINYGYTF
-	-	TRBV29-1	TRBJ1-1	TGCAGCGTTGGCGTAGGTGCTGTTTCGGAAGCTTTCTTT	CSVGVGAVSEAFF
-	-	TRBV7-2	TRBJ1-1	TGTGCCAGCAGCTCAACGTCAGGTGGAACTGAAGCTTTCTTT	CASSSTSGGTEAFF
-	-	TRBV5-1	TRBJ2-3	TGCGCCAGCAGCTCGGGGAAGGATACGCAGTATTTT	CASSSGKDTQYF
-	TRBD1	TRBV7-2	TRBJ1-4	TGTGCCAGCAGCGGGCGGACAGGGCGTGAAAAACTGTTTTTT	CASSGRTGREKLFF
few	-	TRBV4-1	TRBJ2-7	TGCGCCAGCAGCCAAGGACAGAGTGGCTACGAGCAGTACTTC	CASSQGQSGYEQYF
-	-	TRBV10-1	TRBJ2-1	TGCGCCGCCTCCCCTAGCCCGGACGGTGAGCAGTTCTTC	CAASPSPDGEQFF
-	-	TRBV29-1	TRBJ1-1	TGCAGCGTATCGACGGTGAACACTGAAGCTTTCTTT	CSVSTVNTEAFF
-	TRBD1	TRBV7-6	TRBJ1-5	TGTGCCAGCAGCGCCGGGACAGGGGGTCAGCCCCAGCATTTT	CASSAGTGGQPQHF
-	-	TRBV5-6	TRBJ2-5	TGTGCCAGCAGCCCGTATACTCAAGAGACCCAGTACTTC	CASSPYTQETQYF
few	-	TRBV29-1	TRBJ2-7	TGCAGCGTTGGGCAGGGAGTCAACGAGCAGTACTTC	CSVGQGVNEQYF
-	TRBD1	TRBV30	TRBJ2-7	TGTGCCTGGAGTGGTGGAGACAGGGGGTACGAGCAGTACTTC	CAWSGGDRGYEQYF
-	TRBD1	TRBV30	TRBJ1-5	TGTGCCTGGAGTGTACGGGGACAGGGCAATCAGCCCCAGCATTTT	CAWSVRGQGNQPQHF
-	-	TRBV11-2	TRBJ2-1	TGTGCCAGCAGCTCTCGACGAGGGGCTGGAGGCGATGAGCAGTTCTTC	CASSSRRGAGGDEQFF
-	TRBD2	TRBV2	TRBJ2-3	TGTGCCAGCAGTGAGGATCGGGGGGGCCCCCCCCAGTATTTT	CASSEDRGGPPQYF
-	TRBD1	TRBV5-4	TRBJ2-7	TGTGCCAGCAGCCGGGACAGGGGGATATACGAGCAGTACTTC	CASSRDRGIYEQYF
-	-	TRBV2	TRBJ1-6	TGTGCCAGCGGGGACAAGAGAAATTCACCCCTCCACTTT	CASGDKRNSPLHF
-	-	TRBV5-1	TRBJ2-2	TGCGCCAGCAGCTTGGACGTCGGACTGGCGAACACCGGGGAGCTGTTTTTT	CASSLDVGLANTGELFF
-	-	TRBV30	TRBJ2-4	TGTGCCTGGAGTCCGATTACGAACATTCAGTACTTC	CAWSPITNIQYF
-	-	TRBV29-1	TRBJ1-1	TGCAGCGTTAAAAGCAGGACCGACATGAACACTGAAGCTTTCTTT	CSVKSRTDMNTEAFF
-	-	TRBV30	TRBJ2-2	TGTGCCTGGACCGGGGTGGGAGCCGGGGAGCTGTTTTTT	CAWTGVGAGELFF
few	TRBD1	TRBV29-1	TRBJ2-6	TGCAGCGTTTCCGGGACAGGGGGCTCTGGGGCCAACGTCCTGACTTTC	CSVSGTGGSGANVLTF
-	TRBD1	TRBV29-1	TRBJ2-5	TGCAGCGTCGCCGACAGGGTGAGGCAAGAGACCCAGTACTTC	CSVADRVRQETQYF
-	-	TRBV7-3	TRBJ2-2	TGTGCCAGCAGCTTGGCCCCAAGGGGCGCAACCGGGGAGCTGTTTTTT	CASSLAPRGATGELFF
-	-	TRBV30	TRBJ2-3	TGTGCCTGGAGTAGGGAGATCACAGATACGCAGTATTTT	CAWSREITDTQYF
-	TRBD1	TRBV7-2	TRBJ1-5	TGTGCCAGCAGCTCAAGACAGGGAGGGAATCAGCCCCAGCATTTT	CASSSRQGGNQPQHF
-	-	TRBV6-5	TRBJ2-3	TGTGCCAGCGCCCAAGCAGATACGCAGTATTTT	CASAQADTQYF
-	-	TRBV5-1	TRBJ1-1	TGCGCCAGCAGCTTGGACTCAAAGAAATCGAACACTGAAGCTTTCTTT	CASSLDSKKSNTEAFF
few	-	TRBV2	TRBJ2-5	TGTGCCAGCAGCAGAATGGAGCGGCGACAAGAGACCCAGTACTTC	CASSRMERRQETQYF
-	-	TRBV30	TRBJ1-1	TGTGCCTGGACAAGATCGGGTGGAGCTTTCTTT	CAWTRSGGAFF
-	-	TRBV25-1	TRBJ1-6	TGTGCCAGCACCAGAGACAGCTCGTGGGCACCCCTCCACTTT	CASTRDSSWAPLHF
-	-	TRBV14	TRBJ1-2	TGTGCCAGCAGCCACGACAGCTATGGCTACACCTTC	CASSHDSYGYTF
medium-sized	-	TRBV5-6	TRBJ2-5	TGTGCCAGCAGCCGAGGACCCATGGGAGAGACCCAGTACTTC	CASSRGPMGETQYF
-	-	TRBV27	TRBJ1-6	TGTGCCAGCAGCCCCTTTGACCGACGGCAATCACCCCTCCACTTT	CASSPFDRRQSPLHF
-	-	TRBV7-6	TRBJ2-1	TGTGCCAGCAGCTTAGGACAGTCCAATGAGCAGTTCTTC	CASSLGQSNEQFF
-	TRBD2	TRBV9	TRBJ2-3	TGTGCCAGCAGCCCGCAGACTAGCTCCAGCACAGATACGCAGTATTTT	CASSPQTSSSTDTQYF
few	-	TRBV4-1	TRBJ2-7	TGCGCCAGCAGCCAAGAAGCAGGGCCCTACGAGCAGTACTTC	CASSQEAGPYEQYF
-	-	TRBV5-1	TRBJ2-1	TGCGCCAGCAGCTTGGCCGAGGATCTTGAGCAGTTCTTC	CASSLAEDLEQFF